This T cell receptor (beta chain) was captured by sequencing in a study of regulatory T cells in long-lasting Graves disease. Looking at the study overall: The study counted Graves' disease as persistent given over 5 years of antithyroid drugs and positive TSH receptor antibodies.

Documented time point: persistent/refractory GD, antithyroid drugs over 5 years with positive TRAb. PBMC-extracted RNA yielded the TCR library. CDR1 and CDR2 (germline): SGHRS, YFSETQ. V was cut by 2 bases and J by 5 bases, with 14 bases left in between. This CDR3 has 16 amino acids. This clonotype has more than one count but fewer than ten. In building TCR beta libraries, iRepertoire HTBI primers were used together with Arm-PCR of CDR3 regions. Via MiXCR, TCRdb re-called the multiplex PCR reads, giving one row per CDR3 protein. The repertoire holds a few hundred thousand distinct CDR3 sequences, with about 23% as singletons.

The material sequenced was peripheral blood mononuclear cells (PBMCs), taken when the disease was refractory, from a patient treated with antithyroid drugs. This chain uses TRBV5-1 with TRBJ1-6; the D gene is possibly TRBD1 (5 bases). This clonotype was obtained from a woman aged 40 to 50 with Graves disease. CDR3 DNA sequence: TGCGCCAGCAGCTTTTTTGGGGGGGAGAATAATTCACCCCTCCACTTT. The encoded protein is CASSFFGGENNSPLHF.